The 17 T cell receptor beta chains listed next were all sequenced from one sample in a study of blood T cell repertoires in COVID-19. Clones were sequenced by immunoSEQ multiplex PCR, and TCRdb holds only the in-frame ones, with some missing. This sample has a few hundred thousand clones; about 86% occur once, and the top ten carry about 4.1%. Sequenced material: PBMCs or T cells enriched from blood (not recorded which). These receptors came from a woman aged 40 to 50 with acute COVID-19.

The V gene is TRBV5-5, the J gene TRBJ2-7; maybe TRBD1 (5 bases). V gave up 0 bases and J gave up 4 bases, with 8 bases separating them. The CDR3 runs 13 residues. The germline gives CDR1 SGHKS, CDR2 YYEKEE (reference sequence). CDR3 in amino acids: CASSLDRPYEQYF. CDR3 bases: TGTGCCAGCAGCTTGGACAGGCCGTACGAGCAGTACTTC. Full variable domain (outside the CDR3, taken from reference TRBV5-5 and TRBJ2-7): DAGVTQSPTHLIKTRGQQVTLRCSPISGHKSVSWYQQVLGQGPQFIFQYYEKEERGRGNFPDRFSARQFPNYSSELNVNALLLGDSALYLCASSLDRPYEQYFGPGTRLTVT.

The rearrangement joins TRBV7-9 to TRBJ2-7, with TRBD2 matching 8 bases. CDR1 SEHNR and CDR2 FQNEAQ come from the germline V gene (reference sequence). The CDR3 loop spans 15 amino acids. The trim removed 5 bases at V and 5 bases at J, leaving 11 bases unmatched. The CDR3 region is CASSDLGKAGDEQYF. DNA of the CDR3: TGTGCCAGCAGCGACCTCGGAAAAGCGGGGGACGAGCAGTACTTC.

The V and J genes are TRBV27 and TRBJ1-6; 8 positions match TRBD1. This CDR3 comprises 16 residues. V lost 3 bases to trimming and J lost 3 bases; unmatched junction nucleotides: 4. Germline CDR1 is MNHEY and CDR2 is SMNVEV (reference sequence). The CDR3 region has the DNA TGTGCCAGCAGTTTCCTCACAGGGGGCTATAATTCACCCCTCCACTTT. As protein: CASSFLTGGYNSPLHF.

The chain is built from TRBV19 and TRBJ1-5, with 7 bases matching TRBD1. The CDR3 sequence is 14 residues long. In germline, CDR1 is LNHDA, CDR2 SQIVND (reference sequence). V gave up 6 bases and J gave up 7 bases; unmatched junction bases: 9. In nucleotides, the CDR3 is TGTGCCAGTAGGAGGGAACAGGGGTGGCAGCCCCAGCATTTT. Encoded protein: CASRREQGWQPQHF. The full variable domain, rest sourced from reference TRBV19 and TRBJ1-5, is DGGITQSPKYLFRKEGQNVTLSCEQNLNHDAMYWYRQDPGQGLRLIYYSQIVNDFQKGDIAEGYSVSREKKESFPLTVTSAQKNPTAFYLCASRREQGWQPQHFGDGTRLSIL.

Details on this clone: At one of its ends the junction is not consistent with the germline gene, which may arise from a read error. The J gene is TRBJ2-1, the V gene TRBV7-3; D remains unclear. The CDR3 runs 11 residues. Germline CDR1 reads SGHTA; CDR2 reads FQGTGA. The CDR3 sequence: CASSLREEQVF. The CDR3 nucleotides read TGTGCCAGCAGCTTAAGAGAAGAGCAGGTCTTC.

The chain carries TRBV24-1 and TRBJ2-1; the D is unclear. CDR1 and CDR2 (germline): KGHDR, SFDVKD. The CDR3 is made up of 12 amino acids. The V and J ends lost 1 base and 10 bases respectively, with 7 bases between them. The CDR3 coding sequence is TGTGCCACCAGTGATTTAGCACAGGAGCAGTTCTTC. This gives the protein CATSDLAQEQFF.

This chain connects TRBV30 to TRBJ2-2, with a weak D call TRBD2 (6 bases). Looked up from germline, CDR1 is GTSNPN and CDR2 is SVGIG (reference sequence). The CDR3 is 14 amino acids. Deletions cut 2 bases from V and 5 bases from J, with 12 bases between. The CDR3 sequence: CAWSWRARTGELFF. CDR3 DNA: TGTGCCTGGAGTTGGAGGGCCCGGACCGGGGAGCTGTTTTTT.

CDR3 protein: CASKSPLSGANVLTF. CDR3 bases: TGTGCCAGCAAATCTCCTCTCTCTGGGGCCAACGTCCTGACTTTC. The genes are TRBV28 and TRBJ2-6; no definite D call. CDR3 size: 15 residues. Trimming took 7 bases from V and 0 from J, leaving 10 bases between them. Germline V gene data show CDR1 as MDHEN and CDR2 as SYDVKM.

CDR3 DNA sequence: TGTGCCAGCAGTTTATGGGTCAGGGGACGGAATGAGCAGTTCTTC. This encodes CASSLWVRGRNEQFF. The chain links TRBV28 to TRBJ2-1, with D maybe TRBD1 (6 bases). The germline CDR1 and CDR2 sequences are MDHEN and SYDVKM. The ends were cut back, 0 bases at V and 7 bases at J, with 13 bases in the middle. The CDR3 contains 15 residues.

This clone was seen a single time. V usage is TRBV5-8 and J usage is TRBJ1-6; D gene ambiguous. Trimming pared 3 bases from V and 0 bases from J, leaving 10 bases between. This CDR3 is built from 16 residues. Germline V CDR1 and CDR2: SGHTS, YDEGEE. CDR3 amino acids: CASSSPPGSYNSPLHF. DNA for the CDR3: TGTGCCAGCAGCTCCCCCCCCGGCTCCTATAATTCACCCCTCCACTTT.

This chain joins TRBV10-3 and TRBJ2-7, with TRBD2 matching over 7 bases. CDR1 ENHRY and CDR2 SYGVKD come from the germline V gene. With V trimmed by 2 bases and J by 0 bases, 4 bases remained unmatched. This CDR3 region has 15 residues. CDR3 residues: CAISEGGGGSYEQYF. In DNA form, the CDR3 reads TGTGCCATCAGTGAGGGTGGCGGGGGCTCCTACGAGCAGTACTTC.

The genes are TRBV18 and TRBJ1-1, with D perhaps TRBD1 (5 bases). In germline, CDR1 is KGHSH, CDR2 LQKENI. This CDR3 comprises 14 residues. V gave up 3 bases and J gave up 4 bases, with 12 bases separating them. The DNA of the CDR3 is TGTGCCAGCTCACCGGAATTAAGGGGCACTGAAGCTTTCTTT. Amino acid sequence: CASSPELRGTEAFF.

The rearrangement uses TRBV11-2 and TRBJ2-1, with TRBD1 as a possible D gene (7 bases). Per the germline V gene, CDR1 is SGHAT and CDR2 is FQNNGV. The V end was cut by 5 bases, the J end by 7 bases, with 21 bases between. The length of the CDR3 is 16 residues. In DNA form, the CDR3 reads TGTGCCAGCAGCCAGGGGGGAGGCCGGGTGGGAAATGAGCAGTTCTTC. Its translation is CASSQGGGRVGNEQFF.

The rearrangement joins TRBV29-1 to TRBJ1-1; TRBD1 agrees at 8 bases. The CDR3 is 18 residues long. V dropped 5 bases and J dropped 1; count of bases not matched to a gene: 18. Germline assignment: CDR1 SQVTM and CDR2 ANQGSEA. The CDR3 nucleotides read TGCAGCGTTAACCCGGGACAGGCTGTGGTGCCCTCGAACACTGAAGCTTTCTTT. Protein: CSVNPGQAVVPSNTEAFF.

The rearrangement uses TRBV25-1 and TRBJ2-5, with TRBD2 matching 15 bases. CDR1 is MGHDK and CDR2 is SYGVNS in the germline V gene. Trimming took 3 bases from V and 1 from J; bases not matched to a gene: 6. This CDR3 is built from 18 residues. CDR3: CASSEFRTSGRAQETQYF. CDR3 DNA sequence: TGTGCCAGCAGTGAGTTCAGGACTAGCGGGAGGGCCCAAGAGACCCAGTACTTC.

The V gene is TRBV6-5, the J gene TRBJ2-5, with 10 nucleotides matching TRBD1. V gave up 6 bases and J gave up 5 bases; unmatched junction bases: 9. This CDR3 has 15 residues. Germline V gene sequence: CDR1 MNHEY, CDR2 SVGAGI. The CDR3 loop reads CASSHPTGGEETQYF. CDR3 bases: TGTGCCAGCAGCCACCCGACAGGGGGCGAGGAGACCCAGTACTTC.

The gene calls are TRBV6-2 or TRBV6-3 and TRBJ1-5; 9 nucleotides align to TRBD1. The CDR3 contains 17 residues. Trimming cost V 5 bases and J 3 bases; bases outside gene matches: 11. Looked up from germline, CDR1 is MNHEY and CDR2 is SVGEGT. The CDR3 sequence: CASSQEKQGAFNQPQHF. CDR3 bases: TGTGCCAGCAGTCAGGAAAAACAGGGGGCTTTCAATCAGCCCCAGCATTTT.